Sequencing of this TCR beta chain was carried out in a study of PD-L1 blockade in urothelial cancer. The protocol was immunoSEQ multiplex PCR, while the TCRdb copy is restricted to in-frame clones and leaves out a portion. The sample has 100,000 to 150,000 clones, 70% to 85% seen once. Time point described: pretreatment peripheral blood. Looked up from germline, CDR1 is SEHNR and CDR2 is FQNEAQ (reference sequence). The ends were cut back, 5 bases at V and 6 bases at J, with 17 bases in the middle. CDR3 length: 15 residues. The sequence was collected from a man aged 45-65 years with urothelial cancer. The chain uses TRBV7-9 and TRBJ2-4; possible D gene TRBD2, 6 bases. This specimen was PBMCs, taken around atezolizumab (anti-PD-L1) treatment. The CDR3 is CASSEAGGRINIQYF. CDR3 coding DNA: TGTGCCAGCAGCGAGGCCGGGGGACGGATAAACATTCAGTACTTC.